Presented here are 5 T cell receptor beta chains from one specimen sequenced in a study of STAT5B mutations in CD4+ large granular lymphocyte leukemia. TCRdb's copy holds only in-frame clones and misses some; the assay was immunoSEQ multiplex PCR. This sample has 31,000 or so clones, with roughly 74% found just once. Specimen: CD4+ T cells from blood buffy coats. These receptors were collected from a human donor in good health.

The CDR3 sequence is CASSPYTGTGNTIYF. CDR3 DNA: TGTGCCAGTAGTCCTTACACAGGGACTGGAAACACCATATATTTT. This chain joins TRBV19 and TRBJ1-3, with a weak D call TRBD1 (6 bases). CDR3 length equals 15 residues. Germline V gene lookup returns CDR1 LNHDA and CDR2 SQIVND (reference sequence). V dropped 5 bases and J dropped 2 bases, with 13 bases sitting between them. Supplemented by reference TRBV19 and TRBJ1-3, the full variable domain reads DGGITQSPKYLFRKEGQNVTLSCEQNLNHDAMYWYRQDPGQGLRLIYYSQIVNDFQKGDIAEGYSVSREKKESFPLTVTSAQKNPTAFYLCASSPYTGTGNTIYFGEGSWLTVV.

The chain couples TRBV2 to TRBJ2-4; 8 nucleotides line up with TRBD1. The germline V gene encodes CDR1 SNHLY and CDR2 FYNNEI. CDR3 size: 15 residues. Unmatched junction bases numbered 6, after V lost 5 bases and J lost 3 bases. Here the CDR3 DNA reads TGTGCCAGCAGTTCGGACAGGGATGGCAAAAACATTCAGTACTTC. The encoded protein is CASSSDRDGKNIQYF. The complete variable domain, with remaining parts taken from reference TRBV2 and TRBJ2-4, reads EPEVTQTPSHQVTQMGQEVILRCVPISNHLYFYWYRQILGQKVEFLVSFYNNEISEKSEIFDDQFSVERPDGSNFTLKIRSTKLEDSAMYFCASSSDRDGKNIQYFGAGTRLSVL.

The CDR3 sequence is CASSLGQRDTQHF. The CDR3 region has the DNA TGTGCCAGCAGCTTAGGCCAGAGAGATACGCAGCATTTT. The chain uses TRBV7-2 and TRBJ2-3; D is unclear. With the DNA end fitting TRBJ1-5 better, the J assignment may be wrong. CDR1 is SGHTA and CDR2 is FQGNSA in the germline V gene. This CDR3 has 13 residues.

This clone showed up just once. The gene calls are TRBV10-3 and TRBJ1-1, with no clear D. CDR1 and CDR2 (germline): ENHRY, SYGVKD. The CDR3 runs to 13 residues. The V end lost 6 bases, the J end lost 3 bases, and 11 bases lay between the germline ends. The CDR3 spells CAIRSHSDTEAFF. The CDR3 nucleotides read TGTGCCATCAGGAGTCATTCGGACACTGAAGCTTTCTTT.

This chain uses TRBV19 with TRBJ1-5; D unclear. Trimming shortened V by 5 bases and J by 6 bases, and 11 bases separated the two germline ends. CDR3 length: 13 amino acids. In germline, CDR1 is LNHDA, CDR2 SQIVND (reference sequence). The CDR3 nucleotides read TGTGCCAGTAGTCCCAACGCCGTTCAGCCCCAGCATTTT. Translation gives CASSPNAVQPQHF.